These 12 T cell receptor beta chains share one sample of origin, sequenced in a study of T-cell memory formation after mild COVID-19. TCRdb re-called the 5' RACE reads with MiXCR, one entry per CDR3 protein. The sample has 560,000 or so distinct CDR3 sequences, 15% to 20% seen once. The sequencing input was PBMCs or a T cell subset sorted from them (not recorded which). The receptors here all came from an adult woman who had mild COVID-19 (a few samples of this study predate the infection). Cell type and time point are not known.

V gene TRBV27 combines with J gene TRBJ2-7; TRBD2 agrees at 7 bases. Germline V gene lookup returns CDR1 MNHEY and CDR2 SMNVEV (reference sequence). V shed 5 bases and J 2 bases; nucleotides not matched to a gene: 6. CDR3 length: 14 amino acids. The CDR3 nucleotides are TGTGCCAGCAGTCCAGCGGGGTTAACCTACGAGCAGTACTTC. As protein: CASSPAGLTYEQYF.

The genes are TRBV10-3 and TRBJ1-3; D call uncertain. Germline assignment: CDR1 ENHRY and CDR2 SYGVKD. This CDR3 is built from 14 residues. The V and J ends lost 3 bases and 2 bases respectively, with 8 bases between them. CDR3 region: CAISEGIPGNTIYF. CDR3 DNA: TGTGCCATCAGTGAAGGGATTCCTGGAAACACCATATATTTT.

This clonotype was counted a few times. The chain combines TRBV3-1 with TRBJ2-7, with 9 nucleotides matching TRBD1. In germline, CDR1 is LGHDT, CDR2 YNNKEL (reference sequence). V trimming: 0 bases; J trimming: 6 bases; junction bases outside the gene matches: 3. This CDR3 spans 14 amino acids. CDR3 loop: CASSQETGGSEQYF. In DNA, the CDR3 is TGTGCCAGCAGCCAAGAGACAGGGGGAAGCGAGCAGTACTTC.

This clonotype turned up a few times. CDR3: CASSSPDGSYEQYF. The CDR3 bases are TGTGCCAGCAGTTCCCCGGACGGGTCCTACGAGCAGTACTTC. This chain uses TRBV6-6 with TRBJ2-7; D is ambiguous. The CDR3 loop spans 14 amino acids. V was clipped by 4 bases and J by 1 base, with 11 bases between them. Germline V gene sequence: CDR1 MNHNY, CDR2 SVGAGI (reference sequence).

This clonotype occurred once. The chain is built from TRBV12-3 or TRBV12-4 and TRBJ1-1; unclear D gene. The CDR3 has 14 residues. The V end was cut by 8 bases, the J end by 0 bases, with 13 bases between. CDR3 in amino acids: CASRSFGMNTEAFF. CDR3 nucleotide sequence: TGTGCCAGCCGCTCCTTCGGTATGAACACTGAAGCTTTCTTT.

In this sample, this clonotype turned up a few times. The chain joins TRBV3-1 to TRBJ1-3, with TRBD1 as a possible D gene (6 bases). Germline loops: CDR1 LGHDT, CDR2 YNNKEL (reference sequence). V lost 1 base and J lost 4, with 14 bases in between. The CDR3 is 16 amino acids. The CDR3 DNA follows: TGTGCCAGCAGCCAAGTTCAGGGGTTGGGAGGAAACACCATATATTTT. Encoded protein: CASSQVQGLGGNTIYF.

This clonotype has only a few counts. The chain employs TRBV9 and TRBJ2-3, with 14 bases matching TRBD2. The J segment lost 4 bases and the V segment lost 0 bases, leaving 13 bases of the junction unmatched. Germline CDR1 SGDLS, CDR2 YYNGEE. The CDR3 extends over 20 amino acids. The CDR3 sequence is CASSVGAGRTSGRIADTQYF. The CDR3 coding sequence is TGTGCCAGCAGCGTAGGAGCCGGGAGGACTAGCGGGAGGATTGCAGATACGCAGTATTTT. Full variable domain (missing parts from reference TRBV9 and TRBJ2-3): DSGVTQTPKHLITATGQRVTLRCSPRSGDLSVYWYQQSLDQGLQFLIQYYNGEERAKGNILERFSAQQFPDLHSELNLSSLELGDSALYFCASSVGAGRTSGRIADTQYFGPGTRLTVL.

This sequence joins TRBV30 and TRBJ2-1, with D perhaps given as TRBD1 or TRBD2 (6 bases each). CDR1 and CDR2 (germline): GTSNPN, SVGIG (reference sequence). The CDR3 runs to 13 residues. V lost 3 bases to trimming and J lost 10 bases, with 16 bases between them. CDR3 region: CAWSGGLGREQFF. DNA for the CDR3: TGTGCCTGGAGCGGGGGCCTCGGACGGGAGCAGTTCTTC.

This clonotype has ten or more counts. The V gene is TRBV11-2, the J gene TRBJ2-1; TRBD2 matches at 11 bases. Germline CDR1 is SGHAT and CDR2 is FQNNGV. CDR3 length equals 16 residues. V lost 5 bases to trimming and J lost 6 bases; unmatched junction nucleotides: 9. The CDR3 nucleotides read TGTGCCAGCAGCCCGTTAGCGGGGGGGCAATCCAATGAGCAGTTCTTC. Its translation is CASSPLAGGQSNEQFF.

This clonotype was picked up many times. The CDR3 nucleotides are TGTGCCAGCTCACGGTTAGCGGGAGTCCCCTACAATGAGCAGTTCTTC. Encoded protein: CASSRLAGVPYNEQFF. The chain is built from TRBV18 and TRBJ2-1; 9 bases are shared with TRBD2. Trimming at V came to 4 bases and at J to 2 bases, leaving 6 bases not matched to a gene. The germline gives CDR1 KGHSH, CDR2 LQKENI. CDR3 length: 16 residues.

This clonotype has just one count. The chain is built from TRBV15 and TRBJ2-3, with D tentatively TRBD2 (6 bases). Germline V gives CDR1 LNHNV, CDR2 YYDKDF (reference sequence). The CDR3 sequence is 15 residues long. The V end was cut by 4 bases, the J end by 3 bases, with 14 bases between. DNA for the CDR3: TGTGCCACCAGCAATCAGGACTATGAGACAGATACGCAGTATTTT. This encodes CATSNQDYETDTQYF. The full variable domain, completed using reference TRBV15 and TRBJ2-3, is DAMVIQNPRYQVTQFGKPVTLSCSQTLNHNVMYWYQQKSSQAPKLLFHYYDKDFNNEADTPDNFQSRRPNTSFCFLDIRSPGLGDTAMYLCATSNQDYETDTQYFGPGTRLTVL.

This clonotype was seen only a few times. This chain uses TRBV12-3 or TRBV12-4 with TRBJ2-2, with D unresolved. The V and J ends lost 8 bases and 3 bases respectively, with 19 bases between them. The CDR3 sequence is 16 residues long. Written as DNA, the CDR3 is TGTGCCAGCCACTCGACGGTAGGGTTCCACACCGGGGAGCTGTTTTTT. Its protein product is CASHSTVGFHTGELFF.